The text below deals with one T cell receptor (beta chain). Germline CDR1 reads SGHDT; CDR2 reads YYEEEE. The CDR3 extends over 16 amino acids. V shed 4 bases, J shed 3 bases, and the junction held 10 bases outside the gene matches. The data were taken from a study of cytomegalovirus exposure and HLA in healthy donors. The study ran its PCR with 60 Vbeta and 13 Jbeta primers. Measured with immunoSEQ multiplex PCR; TCRdb has only the in-frame clones, and not every one. The repertoire holds 150,000 to 200,000 clones, 75% to 80% seen once, with around 15% in the top ten. The receptor was derived from a middle-aged man in good health and CMV-seropositive. Source material: PBMCs. The chain couples TRBV5-6 to TRBJ2-3; TRBD1 agrees at 8 bases. This CDR3 reads CASSKEDRAGTDTQYF. CDR3 DNA: TGTGCCAGCAGCAAGGAGGACAGGGCAGGGACAGATACGCAGTATTTT. Based on the CDR3 plus reference TRBV5-6 and TRBJ2-3, the full variable domain is DAGVTQSPTHLIKTRGQQVTLRCSPKSGHDTVSWYQQALGQGPQFIFQYYEEEERQRGNFPDRFSGHQFPNYSSELNVNALLLGDSALYLCASSKEDRAGTDTQYFGPGTRLTVL.